What follows are 22 T cell receptor beta chains derived from one specimen sequenced in a study of blood T cell repertoires in COVID-19. Method: immunoSEQ multiplex PCR; TCRdb's copy keeps in-frame clones and lacks some. The profile covers tens of thousands of clones, with around nine tenths appearing a single time and around 7.8% taken by the ten largest. Sequencing was performed on peripheral blood. These receptors originate from a man older than 75 with active or convalescent COVID-19.

The genes are TRBV6-1 and TRBJ1-1; 8 nucleotides line up with TRBD1. Germline lookup yields CDR1 MNHNS and CDR2 SASEGT. The CDR3 is 16 residues long. V trimming: 4 bases; J trimming: 4 bases; junction bases outside the gene matches: 11. The CDR3 here is CASSVGTGSFGTEAFF. DNA for the CDR3: TGTGCCAGCAGTGTAGGGACAGGTTCTTTTGGCACTGAAGCTTTCTTT.

The V and J genes are TRBV10-1 and TRBJ2-7, with 9 bases lining up with TRBD2. CDR3 length: 13 residues. J gave up 6 bases and V 8 bases, and 8 bases lay outside the gene matches. Germline assignment: CDR1 WNHNN and CDR2 SYGVQD (reference sequence). This CDR3 is CASLRGGASEQYV. The CDR3, as DNA: TGCGCCAGCCTCCGCGGGGGGGCCTCCGAGCAGTACGTC.

V and J are TRBV28 and TRBJ1-5; 7 bases map to TRBD1. Germline CDR1 MDHEN, CDR2 SYDVKM. The CDR3 sequence is 14 residues long. After removal of 5 bases from V and 5 bases from J, the junction contained 6 bases not matched to a gene. This CDR3 reads CASSARDRHQPQHF. The DNA of the CDR3 is TGTGCCAGCAGTGCCCGGGACAGACATCAGCCCCAGCATTTT.

CDR3 region: CASSYSWRTDTQYF. For the CDR3, the DNA is TGTGCCAGCAGTTACTCCTGGAGGACAGATACGCAGTATTTT. The gene calls are TRBV6-2 or TRBV6-3 and TRBJ2-3, with a possible D match to TRBD2 (5 bases). Trimming stripped 0 bases from V and 3 bases from J, with 7 bases between. CDR3 length: 14 amino acids. Germline V lookup: CDR1 MNHEY, CDR2 SVGEGT.

This clone was picked up one time. The chain has TRBV4-1 and TRBJ1-5; the D gene is possibly TRBD1 (6 bases). V was trimmed by 2 bases and J by 0 bases, leaving 11 bases between them. There are 16 residues in the CDR3. CDR1 MGHRA and CDR2 YSYEKL come from the germline V gene. CDR3: CASSQMTGYSNQPQHF. DNA of the CDR3: TGCGCCAGCAGCCAAATGACAGGTTATAGCAATCAGCCCCAGCATTTT.

The chain couples TRBV2 to TRBJ2-2; 9 positions agree with TRBD1. The ends lost 6 bases at V and 7 bases at J; junction bases unmatched: 3. The length of the CDR3 is 13 residues. In germline, CDR1 is SNHLY, CDR2 FYNNEI. CDR3 nucleotides: TGTGCCAGCAGACAGGGGGCCGGCGGGGAGCTGTTTTTT. Amino acid sequence: CASRQGAGGELFF.

The V and J genes are TRBV11-3 and TRBJ1-3; D gene ambiguous. The length of the CDR3 is 16 residues. V was clipped by 4 bases and J by 2 bases, with 15 bases between them. CDR1 is SGHNT, CDR2 YENEEA, per germline. In nucleotides, the CDR3 is TGTGCCAGCAGCTCCAGTGGTACAGAAACTGGAAACACCATATATTTT. It yields the protein CASSSSGTETGNTIYF.

The chain carries TRBV5-1 and TRBJ2-3; possibly TRBD2 for D (6 bases). V lost 0 bases, J lost 9 bases, and 8 bases lay in between. Per germline, CDR1 SGHRS and CDR2 YFSETQ. The CDR3 is 12 residues long. CDR3 sequence (DNA): TGCGCCAGCAGCTTGGATGCGGGGACGCAGTATTTT. This gives the protein CASSLDAGTQYF.

The chain combines TRBV6-4 with TRBJ2-1; 9 bases map to TRBD2. This CDR3 is 15 amino acids long. CDR1 is MRHNA, CDR2 SNTAGT, per germline. J was trimmed by 9 bases and V by 4 bases; bases with no gene match: 10. The CDR3 here is CASSVGAGGRGEQFF. Here the CDR3 DNA reads TGTGCCAGCAGTGTAGGAGCGGGAGGTCGTGGTGAGCAGTTCTTC.

This clone was seen more than once but under ten times. CDR3 sequence reads: CASSPPPSGNSPLHF. In DNA, the CDR3 is TGTGCCAGTAGTCCGCCCCCATCCGGTAATTCACCCCTCCACTTT. This chain joins TRBV19 and TRBJ1-6; D remains unclear. The CDR3 spans 15 residues. CDR1 and CDR2 (germline): LNHDA, SQIVND (reference sequence). The V and J ends lost 5 bases and 6 bases respectively, with 14 bases between them.

The V gene is TRBV6-1, the J gene TRBJ2-2; perhaps TRBD1 as D (6 bases). This CDR3 is 16 amino acids long. From germline, CDR1 is MNHNS and CDR2 SASEGT. Trimming left V 1 base short and J 3 bases short, with 12 bases between. The CDR3 loop reads CASSEGAGAYTGELFF. The CDR3 coding sequence is TGTGCCAGCAGTGAAGGGGCAGGGGCTTACACCGGGGAGCTGTTTTTT.

This clone occurred once. The CDR3 DNA reads as TGTGCCAGCAGCCGATTTTTAGGGGACAATGAGCAGTTCTTC. It codes for CASSRFLGDNEQFF. The chain couples TRBV14 to TRBJ2-1; D may be TRBD1 (5 bases). V dropped 4 bases and J dropped 5 bases, with 12 bases sitting between them. Per germline, CDR1 SGHDN and CDR2 FVKESK. The CDR3 extends over 14 amino acids.

V gene TRBV5-4 combines with J gene TRBJ2-1; TRBD2 aligns across 11 bases. The CDR3 is 17 amino acids. Trimming cost V 4 bases and J 1 base; bases outside gene matches: 7. The V gene's germline CDR1 is SGHNT and CDR2 YYREEE (reference sequence). CDR3 protein: CASSPGLAEPSYNEQFF. The CDR3 DNA follows: TGTGCCAGCAGCCCGGGACTAGCGGAACCATCCTACAATGAGCAGTTCTTC.

The genes are TRBV30 and TRBJ1-6; D is uncertain. The germline gives CDR1 GTSNPN, CDR2 SVGIG (reference sequence). CDR3 length equals 12 residues. Trimming removed 3 bases at V and 8 bases at J, with 8 bases between. The CDR3, as DNA: TGTGCCTGGAGCCTATATCATTCACCCCTCCACTTT. Protein product: CAWSLYHSPLHF.

V usage is TRBV27 and J usage is TRBJ2-1; 12 nucleotides align to TRBD1. Germline V gene lookup returns CDR1 MNHEY and CDR2 SMNVEV (reference sequence). This CDR3 comprises 18 residues. J lost 1 base, V lost 8 bases, and 12 bases had no gene match. The CDR3 is CASSRGQGATTSYNEQFF. The CDR3, as DNA: TGTGCCAGCTCGAGGGGACAGGGGGCTACCACATCCTACAATGAGCAGTTCTTC.

The chain couples TRBV5-7 to TRBJ2-7; TRBD1 matches at 7 bases. TRBV5-7 is an ORF; its function is uncertain. The CDR3 is made up of 14 amino acids. The V and J ends lost 3 bases and 2 bases, in that order; junction bases with no gene match: 5. CDR3 nucleotides: TGTGCCAGCAGCTCGATGACAGGGCCCTACGAGCAGTACGTC. Translation: CASSSMTGPYEQYV.

This clone showed up just a few times. The rearrangement links TRBV7-2 to TRBJ1-4, with no clear D. Trimming left V 1 base short and J 0 bases short, with 9 bases between. Germline CDR1 and CDR2: SGHTA and FQGNSA. This CDR3 region has 16 residues. The CDR3 nucleotides read TGTGCCAGCAGCTTAGTGCCAGTAACAACTAATGAAAAACTGTTTTTT. Its protein is CASSLVPVTTNEKLFF.

The chain recombines TRBV7-3 with TRBJ2-3; possibly TRBD2 for D (6 bases). Germline-derived CDR1 and CDR2 are SGHTA and FQGTGA. V gave up 5 bases and J gave up 4 bases, with 13 bases separating them. The CDR3 is made up of 14 amino acids. CDR3 residues: CASSHGRDADTQYF. CDR3 in DNA: TGTGCCAGCAGCCACGGGCGGGATGCAGATACGCAGTATTTT.

The V call is TRBV5-4, the J call TRBJ2-1, with D possibly matching TRBD1 (6 bases). Germline V gives CDR1 SGHNT, CDR2 YYREEE (reference sequence). Trimming removed 1 base from V and 8 bases from J, with 16 bases in between. The CDR3 loop spans 15 amino acids. The CDR3 DNA follows: TGTGCCAGCAGCTTGATACAGGGTAGGGCCGATGAGCAGTTCTTC. It codes for CASSLIQGRADEQFF.

The chain is built from TRBV7-7 and TRBJ2-1, with D hard to call. The CDR3 runs 14 residues. Trimming removed 5 bases from V and 3 bases from J, with 11 bases in between. Germline V lookup: CDR1 SSHAT, CDR2 FNYEAQ (reference sequence). The CDR3 is CASSKDKVYNEQFF. The CDR3 DNA sequence: TGTGCCAGCAGCAAAGACAAGGTCTACAATGAGCAGTTCTTC.

This chain links TRBV27 with TRBJ1-5; 8 nucleotides match TRBD1. Germline lookup yields CDR1 MNHEY and CDR2 SMNVEV (reference sequence). The J segment lost 0 bases and the V segment lost 6 bases, leaving 4 bases of the junction unmatched. The CDR3 runs 15 residues. DNA of the CDR3: TGTGCCAGCAGAGGACAGGGCAATAGCAATCAGCCCCAGCATTTT. It yields the protein CASRGQGNSNQPQHF.

The chain combines TRBV5-1 with TRBJ2-1, with TRBD2 matching 7 bases. The CDR3 consists of 15 residues. Trimming at V came to 0 bases and at J to 7 bases, leaving 7 bases not matched to a gene. Germline V gene data show CDR1 as SGHRS and CDR2 as YFSETQ. Here the CDR3 reads CASSLGGSGQNEQFF. CDR3 nucleotides: TGCGCCAGCAGCTTGGGTGGTAGCGGGCAGAATGAGCAGTTCTTC.